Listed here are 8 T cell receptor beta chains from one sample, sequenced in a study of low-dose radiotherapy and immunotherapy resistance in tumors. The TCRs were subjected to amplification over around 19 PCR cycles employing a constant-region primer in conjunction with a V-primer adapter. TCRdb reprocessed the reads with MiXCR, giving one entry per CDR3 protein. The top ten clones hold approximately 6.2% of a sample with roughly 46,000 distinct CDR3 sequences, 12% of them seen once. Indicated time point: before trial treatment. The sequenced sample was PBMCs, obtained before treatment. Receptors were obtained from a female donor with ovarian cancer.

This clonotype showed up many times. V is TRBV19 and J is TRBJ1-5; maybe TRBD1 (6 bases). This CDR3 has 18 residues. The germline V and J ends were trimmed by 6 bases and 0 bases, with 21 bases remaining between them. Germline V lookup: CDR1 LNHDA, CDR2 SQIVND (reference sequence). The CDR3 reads CASSKISGTSRSNQPQHF. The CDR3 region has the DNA TGTGCCAGTAGCAAGATATCGGGGACATCCCGTAGCAATCAGCCCCAGCATTTT.

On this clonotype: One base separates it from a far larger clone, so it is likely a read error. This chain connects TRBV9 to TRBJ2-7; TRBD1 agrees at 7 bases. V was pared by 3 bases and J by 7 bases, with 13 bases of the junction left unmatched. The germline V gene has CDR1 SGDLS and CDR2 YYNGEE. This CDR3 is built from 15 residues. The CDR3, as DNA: TGTGCCAGCAGCGCCTCCGGGACAGCCTACAATGAGCAGTACTTC. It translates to CASSASGTAYNEQYF. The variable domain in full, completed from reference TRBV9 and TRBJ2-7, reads DSGVTQTPKHLITATGQRVTLRCSPRSGDLSVYWYQQSLDQGLQFLIQYYNGEERAKGNILERFSAQQFPDLHSELNLSSLELGDSALYFCASSASGTAYNEQYFGPGTRLTVT.

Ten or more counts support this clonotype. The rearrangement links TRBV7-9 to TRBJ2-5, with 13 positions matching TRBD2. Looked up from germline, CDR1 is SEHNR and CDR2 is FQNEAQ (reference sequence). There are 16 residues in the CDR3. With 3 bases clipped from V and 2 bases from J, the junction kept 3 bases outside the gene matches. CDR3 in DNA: TGTGCCAGCAGCTTGAGGACTAGCGGGGGACAAGAGACCCAGTACTTC. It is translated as CASSLRTSGGQETQYF.

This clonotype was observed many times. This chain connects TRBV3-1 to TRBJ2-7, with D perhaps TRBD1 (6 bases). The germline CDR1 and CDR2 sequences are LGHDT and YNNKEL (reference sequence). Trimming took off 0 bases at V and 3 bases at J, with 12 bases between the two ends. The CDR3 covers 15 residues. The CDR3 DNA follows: TGTGCCAGCAGCCAAGACAGGGGTCCGAACTACGAGCAGTACTTC. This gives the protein CASSQDRGPNYEQYF.

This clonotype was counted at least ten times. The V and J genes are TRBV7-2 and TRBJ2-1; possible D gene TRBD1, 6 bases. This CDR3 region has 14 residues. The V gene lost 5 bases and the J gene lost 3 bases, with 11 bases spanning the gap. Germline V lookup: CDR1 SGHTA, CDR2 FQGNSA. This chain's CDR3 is CASSPRTDYNEQFF. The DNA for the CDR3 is TGTGCCAGCAGCCCTAGGACAGACTACAATGAGCAGTTCTTC. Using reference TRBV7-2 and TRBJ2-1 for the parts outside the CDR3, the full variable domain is GAGVSQSPSNKVTEKGKDVELRCDPISGHTALYWYRQSLGQGLEFLIYFQGNSAPDKSGLPSDRFSAERTGGSVSTLTIQRTQQEDSAVYLCASSPRTDYNEQFFGPGTRLTVL.

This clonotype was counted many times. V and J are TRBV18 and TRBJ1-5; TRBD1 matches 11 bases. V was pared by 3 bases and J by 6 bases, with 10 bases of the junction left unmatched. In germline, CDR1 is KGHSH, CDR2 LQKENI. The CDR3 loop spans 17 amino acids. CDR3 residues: CASSPRDRGSGGQPQHF. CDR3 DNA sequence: TGTGCCAGCTCACCCCGGGACAGGGGGAGCGGTGGTCAGCCCCAGCATTTT.

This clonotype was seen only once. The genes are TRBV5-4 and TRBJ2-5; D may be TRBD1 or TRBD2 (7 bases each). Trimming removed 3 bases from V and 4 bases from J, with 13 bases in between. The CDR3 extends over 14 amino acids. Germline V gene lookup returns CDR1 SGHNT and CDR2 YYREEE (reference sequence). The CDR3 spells CASSYTGEGETQYF. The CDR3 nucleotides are TGTGCCAGCAGCTACACAGGGGAGGGAGAGACCCAGTACTTC.

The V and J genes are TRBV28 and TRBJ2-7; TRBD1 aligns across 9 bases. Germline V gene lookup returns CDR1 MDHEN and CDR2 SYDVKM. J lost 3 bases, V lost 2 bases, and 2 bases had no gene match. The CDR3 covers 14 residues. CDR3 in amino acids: CASSLGTGFYEQYF. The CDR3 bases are TGTGCCAGCAGTTTAGGGACAGGGTTCTACGAGCAGTACTTC.